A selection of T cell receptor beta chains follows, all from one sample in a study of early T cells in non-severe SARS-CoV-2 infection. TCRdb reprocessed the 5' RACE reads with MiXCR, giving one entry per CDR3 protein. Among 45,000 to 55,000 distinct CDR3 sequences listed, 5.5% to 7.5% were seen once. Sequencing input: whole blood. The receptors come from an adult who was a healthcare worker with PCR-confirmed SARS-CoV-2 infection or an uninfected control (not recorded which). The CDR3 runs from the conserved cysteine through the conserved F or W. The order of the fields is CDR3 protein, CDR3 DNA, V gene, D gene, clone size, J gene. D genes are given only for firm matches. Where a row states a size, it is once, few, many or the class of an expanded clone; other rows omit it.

CDR3: CASSPADIGYTF
DNA: TGTGCCAGCAGCCCGGCGGACATTGGCTACACCTTC
V: TRBV5-5
D: .
size: many
J: TRBJ1-2

CDR3: CASSPLGGELFF
DNA: TGTGCCAGCTCACCACTTGGCGGGGAGCTGTTTTTT
V: TRBV18
D: .
size: .
J: TRBJ2-2

CDR3: CASSQDGRGQYNEQFF
DNA: TGCGCCAGCAGCCAAGATGGCAGGGGGCAGTACAATGAGCAGTTCTTC
V: TRBV4-3
D: TRBD1
size: few
J: TRBJ2-1

CDR3: CASSRSGTGSSYEQYF
DNA: TGTGCCAGCAGCCGCTCCGGGACAGGGAGCTCCTACGAGCAGTACTTC
V: TRBV7-2
D: TRBD1
size: .
J: TRBJ2-7

CDR3: CASIEQGHYGYTF
DNA: TGTGCCAGCATTGAGCAGGGACACTATGGCTACACCTTC
V: TRBV2
D: .
size: many
J: TRBJ1-2

CDR3: CAWGRPPGAYEQYF
DNA: TGTGCCTGGGGACGGCCCCCAGGGGCATACGAGCAGTACTTC
V: TRBV30
D: .
size: many
J: TRBJ2-7

CDR3: CASSQDTSGGPYTDTQYF
DNA: TGCGCCAGCAGCCAAGATACTAGCGGGGGGCCCTACACAGATACGCAGTATTTT
V: TRBV4-3
D: TRBD2
size: .
J: TRBJ2-3

CDR3: CASSLGLAGGLAKNIQYF
DNA: TGCGCCAGCAGCCTGGGACTAGCGGGGGGACTAGCCAAAAACATTCAGTACTTC
V: TRBV4-1
D: TRBD2
size: few
J: TRBJ2-4

CDR3: CASSLQGSYEQYF
DNA: TGTGCCAGCAGCCTTCAGGGTAGCTACGAGCAGTACTTC
V: TRBV12-3/TRBV12-4
D: .
size: many
J: TRBJ2-7

CDR3: CASRGTGGSGEQYF
DNA: TGTGCCAGCAGGGGGACAGGGGGTTCCGGCGAGCAGTACTTC
V: TRBV5-5
D: TRBD1
size: few
J: TRBJ2-7

CDR3: CASSTRLPGHMYF
DNA: TGTGCCAGCAGCACCAGACTCCCCGGTCACATGTATTTT
V: TRBV11-3
D: .
size: many
J: TRBJ1-4

CDR3: CASSHGRGVITGELFF
DNA: TGTGCCAGCAGCCACGGACGGGGAGTAATCACCGGGGAGCTGTTTTTT
V: TRBV11-2
D: .
size: few
J: TRBJ2-2

CDR3: CASSFYHGETGELFF
DNA: TGTGCCAGCAGTTTTTACCACGGAGAGACCGGGGAGCTGTTTTTT
V: TRBV12-3/TRBV12-4
D: .
size: many
J: TRBJ2-2

CDR3: CASSPQVEQYF
DNA: TGTGCCAGCAGCCCGCAGGTCGAGCAGTACTTC
V: TRBV7-9
D: .
size: few
J: TRBJ2-7

CDR3: CASSSWGETQYF
DNA: TGTGCCAGCAGCTCCTGGGGCGAGACCCAGTACTTC
V: TRBV11-2
D: .
size: many
J: TRBJ2-5

CDR3: CGPARGNEQYF
DNA: TGTGGCCCAGCCCGGGGGAACGAGCAGTACTTC
V: TRBV6-6
D: .
size: many
J: TRBJ2-7

CDR3: CSVEGGGKGETQYF
DNA: TGCAGCGTTGAAGGGGGCGGGAAAGGGGAGACCCAGTACTTC
V: TRBV29-1
D: .
size: many
J: TRBJ2-5

CDR3: CSARQPNQETQYF
DNA: TGCAGTGCTAGACAGCCCAACCAAGAGACCCAGTACTTC
V: TRBV20-1
D: .
size: many
J: TRBJ2-5

CDR3: CASSLDRVNEQFF
DNA: TGTGCCAGCAGCTTGGACAGGGTCAATGAGCAGTTCTTC
V: TRBV4-2
D: TRBD1
size: few
J: TRBJ2-1

CDR3: CASRETRAFF
DNA: TGTGCCAGCAGGGAGACTCGAGCTTTCTTT
V: TRBV12-3/TRBV12-4
D: .
size: many
J: TRBJ1-1

CDR3: CASSLVSGGYGYTF
DNA: TGTGCCAGCAGTTTAGTTTCAGGGGGCTATGGCTACACCTTC
V: TRBV12-3/TRBV12-4
D: TRBD1
size: many
J: TRBJ1-2

CDR3: CSVDWLQNEQFF
DNA: TGCAGTGTAGATTGGTTGCAAAATGAGCAGTTCTTC
V: TRBV20-1
D: .
size: .
J: TRBJ2-1

CDR3: CASSQDQSYGYTF
DNA: TGCGCCAGCAGCCAAGATCAAAGCTATGGCTACACCTTC
V: TRBV4-3
D: .
size: many
J: TRBJ1-2

CDR3: CASSRDRPETQYF
DNA: TGTGCCAGCAGTAGGGACAGACCCGAGACCCAGTACTTC
V: TRBV12-3/TRBV12-4
D: TRBD1
size: many
J: TRBJ2-5

CDR3: CSATRGAGYTF
DNA: TGCAGTGCTACCAGGGGAGCTGGCTACACCTTC
V: TRBV20-1
D: .
size: .
J: TRBJ1-2

CDR3: CSAIRTRQETQYF
DNA: TGCAGTGCTATCAGGACTAGACAAGAGACCCAGTACTTC
V: TRBV20-1
D: TRBD2
size: many
J: TRBJ2-5

CDR3: CSATENYGYTF
DNA: TGCAGCGCGACAGAAAACTATGGCTACACCTTC
V: TRBV29-1
D: .
size: few
J: TRBJ1-2

CDR3: CSVGQADGYTF
DNA: TGCAGCGTTGGACAGGCCGATGGCTACACCTTC
V: TRBV29-1
D: .
size: many
J: TRBJ1-2

CDR3: CASNIGPRESGYTF
DNA: TGTGCCAGCAACATCGGCCCGAGGGAGTCTGGCTACACCTTC
V: TRBV6-5
D: .
size: few
J: TRBJ1-2

CDR3: CASSLDSTGTEQYF
DNA: TGTGCCAGCAGCTTGGATTCCACAGGGACCGAGCAGTACTTC
V: TRBV7-2
D: .
size: many
J: TRBJ2-7

CDR3: CASSLRPPETQYF
DNA: TGCGCCAGCAGCTTAAGGCCCCCGGAGACCCAGTACTTC
V: TRBV5-1
D: .
size: .
J: TRBJ2-5

CDR3: CASREGPGGTEAFF
DNA: TGTGCCAGCAGAGAAGGTCCGGGGGGCACTGAAGCTTTCTTT
V: TRBV7-2
D: .
size: .
J: TRBJ1-1

CDR3: CATSREYGSSYEQYF
DNA: TGTGCCACCAGCAGAGAGTATGGGTCCTCCTACGAGCAGTACTTC
V: TRBV15
D: .
size: many
J: TRBJ2-7

CDR3: CARHGTRQETQYF
DNA: TGTGCCAGGCACGGGACCAGACAAGAGACCCAGTACTTC
V: TRBV19
D: .
size: many
J: TRBJ2-5

CDR3: CSAVSGGDLSYEQYF
DNA: TGCAGTGCTGTAAGCGGGGGGGACCTCTCCTACGAGCAGTACTTC
V: TRBV20-1
D: TRBD2
size: .
J: TRBJ2-7

CDR3: CSARRTGSYEQYF
DNA: TGCAGTGCTAGGAGAACAGGGAGTTACGAGCAGTACTTC
V: TRBV20-1
D: .
size: many
J: TRBJ2-7

CDR3: CASSPGQDGGTTDTQYF
DNA: TGTGCCAGCAGCCCCGGGCAGGACGGGGGGACCACAGATACGCAGTATTTT
V: TRBV7-6
D: TRBD2
size: few
J: TRBJ2-3

CDR3: CASSSRTGWELFF
DNA: TGCGCCAGCAGCTCCAGGACTGGGTGGGAGCTGTTTTTT
V: TRBV5-1
D: .
size: many
J: TRBJ2-2

CDR3: CSGWRGVTETQYF
DNA: TGCAGTGGCTGGCGGGGGGTTACAGAGACCCAGTACTTC
V: TRBV20-1
D: TRBD2
size: .
J: TRBJ2-5

CDR3: CASSLERGQVEKLFF
DNA: TGTGCCAGCAGCTTAGAACGGGGGCAGGTTGAAAAACTGTTTTTT
V: TRBV7-8
D: .
size: many
J: TRBJ1-4

CDR3: CASSQDRGNPPLHF
DNA: TGTGCCAGCAGCCAGGACAGAGGGAATCCACCCCTCCACTTT
V: TRBV2
D: .
size: many
J: TRBJ1-6

CDR3: CASILFQGPSGNTIYF
DNA: TGTGCCAGCATTCTTTTTCAGGGGCCCTCTGGAAACACCATATATTTT
V: TRBV6-6
D: .
size: few
J: TRBJ1-3